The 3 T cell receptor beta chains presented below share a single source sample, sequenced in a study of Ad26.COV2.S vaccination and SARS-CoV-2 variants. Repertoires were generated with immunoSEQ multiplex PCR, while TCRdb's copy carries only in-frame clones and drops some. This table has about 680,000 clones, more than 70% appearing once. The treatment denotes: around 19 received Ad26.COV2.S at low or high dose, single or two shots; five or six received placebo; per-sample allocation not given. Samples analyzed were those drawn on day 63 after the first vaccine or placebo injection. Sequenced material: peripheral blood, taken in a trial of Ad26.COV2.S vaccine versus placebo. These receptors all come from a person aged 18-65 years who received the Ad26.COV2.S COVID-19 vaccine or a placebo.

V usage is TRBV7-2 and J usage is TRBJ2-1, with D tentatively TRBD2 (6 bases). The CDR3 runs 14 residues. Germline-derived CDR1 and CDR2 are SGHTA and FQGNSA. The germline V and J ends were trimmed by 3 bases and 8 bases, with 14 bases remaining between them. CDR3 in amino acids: CASSFQTRFYEQFF. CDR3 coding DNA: TGTGCCAGCAGCTTTCAGACTAGATTCTATGAGCAGTTCTTC.

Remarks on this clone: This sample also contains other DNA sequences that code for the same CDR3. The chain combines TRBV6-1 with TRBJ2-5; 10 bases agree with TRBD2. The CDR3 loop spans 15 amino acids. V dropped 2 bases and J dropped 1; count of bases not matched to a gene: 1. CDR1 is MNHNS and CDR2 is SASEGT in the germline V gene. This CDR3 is CASSELAGGQETQYF. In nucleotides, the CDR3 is TGTGCCAGCAGTGAATTAGCGGGGGGCCAAGAGACCCAGTACTTC.

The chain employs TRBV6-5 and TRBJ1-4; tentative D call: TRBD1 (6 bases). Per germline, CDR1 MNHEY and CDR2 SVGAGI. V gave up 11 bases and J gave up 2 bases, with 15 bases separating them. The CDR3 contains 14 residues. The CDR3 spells CAGKEGGTNEKLFF. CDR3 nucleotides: TGTGCCGGAAAAGAGGGGGGGACTAATGAAAAACTGTTTTTT.